Sequencing of this T cell receptor (beta chain) was carried out in a study of shared clonotypes between healthy human individuals. General study findings and limits: In contrast to clonotypes shared by all four donors, non-shared clonotypes had lower generation probabilities.

Per germline, CDR1 SSHAT and CDR2 FNYEAQ (reference sequence). This CDR3 spans 13 amino acids. Each donor was a Caucasian adult residing in Nashville, Tennessee. Naive CD4+ cells were CD45RA-selected; the remaining cells were memory. Per the authors' pipeline: ImmunoSEQ output lacked quality scores and full-length reads, limiting matched filtering. Measured with immunoSEQ multiplex PCR; TCRdb has only the in-frame clones, and not every one. The V and J calls and clone size come from that table; D and trimming were worked out from the DNA. The data contain some 2,000,000 clones, 85% to 95% of them singletons. A word on this clone: Its antigen remains unidentified. One end of the junction varies from germline; a read error may be responsible.

Sequencing was done on a sample of naive CD4+ T cells sorted from blood. Documented subset: CD45RA+ positively selected. The TCR comes from a man aged 18 to 30 in good health. The V gene is TRBV7-7, the J gene TRBJ2-1; 7 positions agree with TRBD1. The CDR3 region is CASSHGTVNEQFF. The CDR3 DNA reads TGTGCTAGCAGCCACGGGACAGTCAATGAGCAGTTCTTC.